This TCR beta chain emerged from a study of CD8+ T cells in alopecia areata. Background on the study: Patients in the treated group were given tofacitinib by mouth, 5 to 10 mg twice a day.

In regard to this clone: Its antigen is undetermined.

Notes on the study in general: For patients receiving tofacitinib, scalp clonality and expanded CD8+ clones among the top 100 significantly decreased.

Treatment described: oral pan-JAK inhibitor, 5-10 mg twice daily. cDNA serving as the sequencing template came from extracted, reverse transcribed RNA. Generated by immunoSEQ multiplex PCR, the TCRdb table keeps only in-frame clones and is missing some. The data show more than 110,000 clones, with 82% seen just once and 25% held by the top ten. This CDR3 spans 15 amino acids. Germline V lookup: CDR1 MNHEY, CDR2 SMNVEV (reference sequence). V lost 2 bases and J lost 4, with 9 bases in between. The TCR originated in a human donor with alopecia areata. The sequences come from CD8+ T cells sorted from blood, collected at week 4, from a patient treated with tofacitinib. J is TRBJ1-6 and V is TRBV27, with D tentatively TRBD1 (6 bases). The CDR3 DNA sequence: TGTGCCAGCAGTTTACAGCAGGGGTATAATTCACCCCTCCACTTT. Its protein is CASSLQQGYNSPLHF.